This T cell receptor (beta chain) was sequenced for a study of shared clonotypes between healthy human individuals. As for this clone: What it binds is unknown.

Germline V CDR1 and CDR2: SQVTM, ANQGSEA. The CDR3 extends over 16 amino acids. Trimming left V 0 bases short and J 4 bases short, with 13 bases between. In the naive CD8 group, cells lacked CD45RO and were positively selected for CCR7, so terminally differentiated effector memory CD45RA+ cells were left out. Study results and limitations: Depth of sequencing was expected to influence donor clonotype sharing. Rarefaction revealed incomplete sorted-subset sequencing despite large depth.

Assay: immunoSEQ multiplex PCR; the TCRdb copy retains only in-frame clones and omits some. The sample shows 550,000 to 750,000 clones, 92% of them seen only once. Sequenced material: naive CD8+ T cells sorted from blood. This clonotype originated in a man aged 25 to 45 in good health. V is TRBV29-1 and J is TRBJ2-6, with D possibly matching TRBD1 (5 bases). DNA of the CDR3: TGCAGCGTTGAAGACGTATACAGGTCGGGGGCCAACGTCCTGACTTTC. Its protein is CSVEDVYRSGANVLTF.